This record concerns one T cell receptor beta chain sequence. The CDR3 contains 15 residues. Trimming took 5 bases from V and 0 from J, leaving 10 bases between them. Germline V gives CDR1 LNHDA, CDR2 SQIVND (reference sequence). The sort gate was single viable CD3+CD4+CD8-CD45RO+ cells for memory CD4+ T cells. These data belong to a study of memory CD4+ T cells and cytomegalovirus serostatus. Here immunoSEQ multiplex PCR was the method, and the copy in TCRdb shows in-frame clones only, minus some. The sample includes under 55,000 clones, 80% to 90% of them seen just once. Sequenced material: memory CD4+ T cells from blood. The sequence came from an adult in good health and CMV-seropositive. V gene TRBV19 combines with J gene TRBJ2-2, with D maybe TRBD1 (6 bases). CDR3 bases: TGTGCCAGTAGTGTGACAGGAACGAACACCGGGGAGCTGTTTTTT. It encodes CASSVTGTNTGELFF.